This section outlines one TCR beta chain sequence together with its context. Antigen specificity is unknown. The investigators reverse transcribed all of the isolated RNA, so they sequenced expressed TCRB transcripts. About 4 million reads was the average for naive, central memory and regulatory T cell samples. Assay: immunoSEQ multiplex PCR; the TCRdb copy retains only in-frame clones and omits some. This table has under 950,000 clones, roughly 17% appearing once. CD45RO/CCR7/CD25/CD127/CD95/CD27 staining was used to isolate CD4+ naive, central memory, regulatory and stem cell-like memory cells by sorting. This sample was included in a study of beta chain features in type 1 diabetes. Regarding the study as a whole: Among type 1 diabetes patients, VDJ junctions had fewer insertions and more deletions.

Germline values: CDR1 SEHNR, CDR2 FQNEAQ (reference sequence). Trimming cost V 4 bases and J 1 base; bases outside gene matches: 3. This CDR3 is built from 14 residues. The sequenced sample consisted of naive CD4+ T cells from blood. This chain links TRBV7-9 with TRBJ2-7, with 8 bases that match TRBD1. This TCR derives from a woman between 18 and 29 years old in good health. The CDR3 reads CASSSRQGSYEQYF. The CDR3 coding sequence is TGTGCCAGCAGCTCCAGACAGGGGTCCTACGAGCAGTACTTC.